What follows are 28 T cell receptor beta chains derived from one specimen sequenced in a study of blood T cell repertoires in COVID-19. Measured with immunoSEQ multiplex PCR; TCRdb has only the in-frame clones, and not every one. The sample contains 100,000 to 150,000 clones, less than 85% of which appear only once. The sample was peripheral blood. Receptor source: a woman aged 55-69 years with acute or convalescent COVID-19.

The chain recombines TRBV7-9 with TRBJ1-6; D remains unclear. Germline V gene lookup returns CDR1 SEHNR and CDR2 FQNEAQ (reference sequence). V lost 2 bases and J lost 3, with 11 bases in between. This CDR3 comprises 16 residues. The CDR3 nucleotides read TGTGCCAGCAGCTTACGTCCGGGAGACTATAATTCACCCCTCCACTTT. Translation: CASSLRPGDYNSPLHF.

The chain links TRBV27 to TRBJ2-7; D is possibly TRBD2 (5 bases). The CDR3 covers 15 residues. Per the germline V gene, CDR1 is MNHEY and CDR2 is SMNVEV (reference sequence). The ends were cut back, 5 bases at V and 0 bases at J, with 14 bases in the middle. In DNA form, the CDR3 reads TGTGCCAGCAGTAGTCACGCGGGCAGCTCCTACGAGCAGTACTTC. Protein product: CASSSHAGSSYEQYF.

The chain uses TRBV7-9 and TRBJ1-4; D possibly corresponds to TRBD1 (6 bases). Deletions cut 5 bases from V and 6 bases from J, with 13 bases between. The germline V gene has CDR1 SEHNR and CDR2 FQNEAQ (reference sequence). CDR3 length: 14 residues. DNA of the CDR3: TGTGCCAGCAGCGTAACAGGGAATGATGAAAAACTGTTTTTT. As protein: CASSVTGNDEKLFF.

The chain links TRBV7-2 to TRBJ2-1, with 15 positions matching TRBD2. The ends lost 5 bases at V and 15 bases at J; junction bases unmatched: 11. CDR3 length: 15 residues. Germline lookup yields CDR1 SGHTA and CDR2 FQGNSA. The CDR3 sequence: CASSTTGGLAGGVFF. CDR3 bases: TGTGCCAGCAGCACTACCGGGGGACTAGCGGGGGGAGTGTTCTTC.

This chain uses TRBV7-3 with TRBJ2-1; tentative D call: TRBD2 (6 bases). CDR1 is SGHTA, CDR2 FQGTGA, per germline. Trimming took 6 bases from V and 0 from J, leaving 15 bases between them. This CDR3 contains 16 residues. CDR3 region: CASSPTGVFSYNEQFF. The CDR3 DNA is TGTGCCAGCAGTCCTACGGGGGTCTTCTCCTACAATGAGCAGTTCTTC. Together with reference TRBV7-3 and TRBJ2-1, the CDR3 gives the full variable domain: GAGVSQTPSNKVTEKGKYVELRCDPISGHTALYWYRQSLGQGPEFLIYFQGTGAADDSGLPNDRFFAVRPEGSVSTLKIQRTERGDSAVYLCASSPTGVFSYNEQFFGPGTRLTVL.

The genes are TRBV29-1 and TRBJ2-1, with D hard to call. V lost 2 bases, J lost 5 bases, and 4 bases lay in between. The CDR3 loop spans 11 amino acids. Germline-derived CDR1 and CDR2 are SQVTM and ANQGSEA. CDR3 bases: TGCAGCGTTGAACATCACAATGAGCAGTTCTTC. This sequence encodes CSVEHHNEQFF.

The rearrangement links TRBV6-2 or TRBV6-3 to TRBJ2-3; 9 nucleotides match TRBD2. This CDR3 has 17 amino acids. CDR1 is MNHEY, CDR2 SVGEGT, per germline. The V and J ends lost 2 bases and 9 bases, in that order; junction bases with no gene match: 15. The DNA for the CDR3 is TGTGCCAGCAGTTACCCCGCAGCGGGGGGTGAAAGGAGGACGCAGTATTTT. This gives the protein CASSYPAAGGERRTQYF.

The chain combines TRBV4-1 with TRBJ1-3, with 7 bases fitting TRBD1. CDR1 is MGHRA, CDR2 YSYEKL, per germline. The CDR3 loop spans 17 amino acids. V lost 0 bases to trimming and J lost 0 bases; unmatched junction nucleotides: 5. The CDR3 DNA sequence: TGCGCCAGCAGCCAAGAGACAGGGACCAGCTCTGGAAACACCATATATTTT. Translating it yields CASSQETGTSSGNTIYF.

This clone has just one count. The chain links TRBV7-8 to TRBJ1-2; D perhaps matches TRBD1 (6 bases). This CDR3 has 14 residues. V dropped 5 bases and J dropped 2 bases, with 12 bases sitting between them. Per germline, CDR1 SGHVS and CDR2 FQNEAQ. The CDR3 reads CASSLQGQNYGYTF. Here the CDR3 DNA reads TGTGCCAGCAGCCTCCAAGGACAGAACTATGGCTACACCTTC. Filled out from reference TRBV7-8 and TRBJ1-2, the complete variable domain reads GAGVSQSPRYKVAKRGQDVALRCDPISGHVSLFWYQQALGQGPEFLTYFQNEAQLDKSGLPSDRFFAERPEGSVSTLKIQRTQQEDSAVYLCASSLQGQNYGYTFGSGTRLTVV.

V and J are TRBV12-5 and TRBJ1-2; 7 bases map to TRBD1. There are 14 residues in the CDR3. The V gene's germline CDR1 is LGHNT and CDR2 FRNRAP. V shed 1 base, J shed 4 bases, and the junction held 3 bases outside the gene matches. CDR3 region: CASGLAPGGYGYTF. In DNA, the CDR3 is TGTGCTAGTGGTTTGGCCCCAGGGGGCTATGGCTACACCTTC.

Turning to this clone: The sample has other DNA sequences that encode this CDR3 too. CDR3 protein: CASSLSGGQPQHF. The CDR3 DNA reads TGTGCCAGCAGTTTATCGGGTGGGCAGCCCCAGCATTTT. V is TRBV12-3 or TRBV12-4 and J is TRBJ1-5; D gene uncertain. V shed 2 bases and J shed 7 bases, with 9 bases lying between them. This CDR3 has 13 amino acids.

The chain recombines TRBV18 with TRBJ1-1, with TRBD1 identical over 7 bases. J lost 6 bases, V lost 6 bases, and 31 bases had no gene match. This CDR3 is built from 21 residues. Germline V gene data show CDR1 as KGHSH and CDR2 as LQKENI. The CDR3 reads CASSRRQGDLGRRSSGPEAFF. As DNA, the CDR3 is TGTGCCAGCTCTCGACGACAGGGAGATTTAGGCCGTCGTTCGTCCGGACCTGAAGCTTTCTTT.

CDR3 amino acids: CASSPTGNTEAFF. DNA for the CDR3: TGTGCCAGCAGTCCTACAGGAAACACTGAAGCTTTCTTT. V and J are TRBV3-1 (or the pseudogene TRBV3-2) and TRBJ1-1; D may be TRBD1 (5 bases). Germline lookup yields CDR1 LGHDT and CDR2 YNNKEL (reference sequence). The V gene lost 6 bases and the J gene lost 2 bases, with 10 bases spanning the gap. The CDR3 has 13 residues.

The chain combines TRBV7-9 with TRBJ2-2; a weak D match, TRBD1 (6 bases). Trimming took off 5 bases at V and 5 bases at J, with 15 bases between the two ends. CDR1 is SEHNR and CDR2 is FQNEAQ in the germline V gene (reference sequence). The CDR3 length is 15 residues. The CDR3 loop reads CASSPTDRRTGELFF. CDR3 DNA: TGTGCCAGCAGCCCTACCGACAGGAGGACCGGGGAGCTGTTTTTT.

The chain employs TRBV7-9 and TRBJ2-3, with TRBD1 matching 9 bases. V lost 5 bases and J lost 5; bases outside the gene matches: 11. This CDR3 has 16 amino acids. Germline assignment: CDR1 SEHNR and CDR2 FQNEAQ (reference sequence). The CDR3 DNA reads as TGTGCCAGCAGCCGTGCGCAAGGGACAGGGAAAGATACGCAGTATTTT. As protein: CASSRAQGTGKDTQYF.

The chain employs TRBV7-3 and TRBJ2-5; 11 bases are a match to TRBD2. The V and J ends lost 8 bases and 2 bases, in that order; junction bases with no gene match: 7. Germline V CDR1 and CDR2: SGHTA, FQGTGA. This CDR3 spans 15 amino acids. In DNA, the CDR3 is TGTGCCAGCGCCCTCTTAGCGGGGGGGCAAGAGACCCAGTACTTC. It translates to CASALLAGGQETQYF. The variable domain in full, with the rest retrieved from reference TRBV7-3 and TRBJ2-5, is GAGVSQTPSNKVTEKGKYVELRCDPISGHTALYWYRQSLGQGPEFLIYFQGTGAADDSGLPNDRFFAVRPEGSVSTLKIQRTERGDSAVYLCASALLAGGQETQYFGPGTRLLVL.

V is TRBV5-6 and J is TRBJ2-2; D unclear. Germline V gene data show CDR1 as SGHDT and CDR2 as YYEEEE. The CDR3 contains 14 residues. V dropped 4 bases and J dropped 1 base, with 8 bases sitting between them. The chain's CDR3 is CASSVPLNTGELFF. As DNA, the CDR3 is TGTGCCAGCAGCGTCCCCCTGAACACCGGGGAGCTGTTTTTT.

The CDR3 reads CASSQEGVPYGYTF. The CDR3 bases are TGTGCCAGCAGCCAAGAAGGGGTCCCCTATGGCTACACCTTC. The V call is TRBV3-1 (or the pseudogene TRBV3-2), the J call TRBJ1-2; TRBD1 might be the D (5 bases). V gave up 0 bases and J gave up 4 bases, with 9 bases separating them. This CDR3 is 14 amino acids long. Germline V gene sequence: CDR1 LGHDT, CDR2 YNNKEL (reference sequence).

CDR3 amino acids: CASSVTGGAQYF. The CDR3 nucleotides are TGTGCCAGCAGTGTGACAGGGGGAGCGCAGTATTTT. This chain joins TRBV6-4 and TRBJ2-3; 9 bases are a match to TRBD1. Germline CDR1 reads MRHNA; CDR2 reads SNTAGT. The CDR3 loop spans 12 amino acids. V gave up 4 bases and J gave up 10 bases; unmatched junction bases: 3.

This sequence joins TRBV6-5 and TRBJ1-1; unclear D gene. The V end lost 3 bases, the J end lost 0 bases, and 8 bases lay between the germline ends. The V gene's germline CDR1 is MNHEY and CDR2 SVGAGI. The CDR3 runs 14 residues. The CDR3 bases are TGTGCCAGCAGTTATGACAACTTGAACACTGAAGCTTTCTTT. This encodes CASSYDNLNTEAFF.

The gene calls are TRBV5-4 and TRBJ1-2; D unresolved. Trimming left V 2 bases short and J 6 bases short, with 17 bases between. This CDR3 has 15 amino acids. Germline CDR1 SGHNT, CDR2 YYREEE (reference sequence). The DNA of the CDR3 is TGTGCCAGCAGCTTCTCCTCAACACTAGGGAATGGCTACACCTTC. This encodes CASSFSSTLGNGYTF.

This chain connects TRBV12-3 or TRBV12-4 to TRBJ1-3; tentative D call: TRBD1 (5 bases). Trimming stripped 1 base from V and 4 bases from J, with 5 bases between. This CDR3 comprises 13 residues. As DNA, the CDR3 is TGTGCCAGCAGTTTAGGACAGGGAAACACCATATATTTT. This encodes CASSLGQGNTIYF.

The chain recombines TRBV19 with TRBJ2-6; TRBD1 matches 8 bases. V shed 4 bases, J shed 2 bases, and the junction held 7 bases outside the gene matches. Germline-derived CDR1 and CDR2 are LNHDA and SQIVND (reference sequence). The CDR3 contains 17 residues. The CDR3 protein is CASSNTGGTTGANVLTF. In DNA, the CDR3 is TGTGCCAGTAGTAACACAGGGGGTACAACTGGGGCCAACGTCCTGACTTTC.

This rearrangement joins TRBV3-1 (or the pseudogene TRBV3-2) to TRBJ1-2, with 10 nucleotides matching TRBD1. V lost 0 bases and J lost 0; bases outside the gene matches: 7. The CDR3 is 18 residues long. CDR1 is LGHDT and CDR2 is YNNKEL in the germline V gene (reference sequence). CDR3 sequence: CASSQETGTGVPNYGYTF. The CDR3 nucleotides are TGTGCCAGCAGCCAAGAGACCGGGACAGGGGTCCCTAACTATGGCTACACCTTC.

CDR3 nucleotide sequence: TGTGCCAGCAGCCAACTTCCGGGGGCCTACGAGCAGTACTTC. This encodes CASSQLPGAYEQYF. The V and J genes are TRBV14 and TRBJ2-7; TRBD2 might be the D (6 bases). The CDR3 runs 14 residues. CDR1 SGHDN and CDR2 FVKESK come from the germline V gene. Deletions cut 2 bases from V and 2 bases from J, with 10 bases between. Drawing the rest from reference TRBV14 and TRBJ2-7, the complete variable domain is EAGVTQFPSHSVIEKGQTVTLRCDPISGHDNLYWYRRVMGKEIKFLLHFVKESKQDESGMPNNRFLAERTGGTYSTLKVQPAELEDSGVYFCASSQLPGAYEQYFGPGTRLTVT.

This clone came up once. This rearrangement joins TRBV27 to TRBJ1-6; possibly TRBD1 for D (5 bases). Trimming removed 3 bases at V and 0 bases at J, with 15 bases between. The CDR3 extends over 18 amino acids. Germline V lookup: CDR1 MNHEY, CDR2 SMNVEV (reference sequence). The CDR3 spells CASSFWQGYSSYNSPLHF. In nucleotides, the CDR3 is TGTGCCAGCAGTTTTTGGCAGGGCTACAGCTCCTATAATTCACCCCTCCACTTT.

The J gene is TRBJ1-2, the V gene TRBV30; D may be TRBD1 (6 bases). The V end lost 7 bases, the J end lost 0 bases, and 18 bases lay between the germline ends. The CDR3 has 15 amino acids. CDR1 is GTSNPN and CDR2 is SVGIG in the germline V gene (reference sequence). DNA of the CDR3: TGTGCCTCCCGGGGGGGCTCGGGGGCTAACTATGGCTACACCTTC. Amino acids: CASRGGSGANYGYTF.

This chain connects TRBV5-1 to TRBJ1-6, with D possibly being TRBD1 (6 bases). The CDR3 contains 13 residues. Germline loops: CDR1 SGHRS, CDR2 YFSETQ. Trimming left V 5 bases short and J 16 bases short, with 19 bases between. The CDR3 sequence is CASRDQGGPTLHF. CDR3 sequence (DNA): TGCGCCAGCAGGGACCAAGGGGGACCGACTCTCCACTTT.